Shown below are 28 T cell receptor beta chains from a single sample sequenced in a study of regulatory T cells in long-lasting Graves disease. Regarding time point: newly diagnosed GD, antithyroid drugs for less than 3 months. With RNA extracted from PBMCs as input, the TCR library was made. Arm-PCR of CDR3 regions with iRepertoire HTBI primers generated TCR beta libraries. MiXCR was run by TCRdb on the multiplex PCR reads, yielding one entry per CDR3 protein. Among around 320,000 distinct CDR3 sequences listed, about a sixth were seen once. In addition, the sample was reused for a study of T cells in Graves' hyperthyroidism and ophthalmopathy.

This specimen consisted of peripheral blood mononuclear cells (PBMCs), obtained at new diagnosis, from a patient treated with antithyroid drugs. The source of these receptors is a man aged 35 to 55 with Graves disease.

This clonotype was found many times. J is TRBJ1-5 and V is TRBV12-3 or TRBV12-4; possible D gene TRBD1, 5 bases. This CDR3 is built from 15 residues. With 5 bases removed from V and 0 bases from J, the gap between germline ends came to 11 bases. The CDR3 coding sequence is TGTGCCAGCAGTAGACAGAGGAATAGCAATCAGCCCCAGCATTTT. Translation: CASSRQRNSNQPQHF.

This clonotype was recorded many times. V is TRBV11-3 and J is TRBJ2-1, with D possibly being TRBD1 (6 bases). CDR1 is SGHNT and CDR2 is YENEEA in the germline V gene. This CDR3 has 16 residues. The V and J ends lost 3 bases and 2 bases respectively, with 14 bases between them. CDR3 sequence reads: CASSFEGQTPYNEQFF. As DNA, the CDR3 is TGTGCCAGCAGCTTCGAAGGACAGACGCCCTACAATGAGCAGTTCTTC.

This clonotype appeared once. The CDR3 DNA is TGTGCCAGCAGTCCGACAGGGCCCGTGCAGTACTTC. Translation gives CASSPTGPVQYF. V and J are TRBV28 and TRBJ2-7; 7 bases are shared with TRBD1. In germline, CDR1 is MDHEN, CDR2 SYDVKM. Unmatched junction bases numbered 7, after V lost 5 bases and J lost 9 bases. CDR3 length equals 12 residues.

This clonotype was recorded a few times. V is TRBV7-9 and J is TRBJ2-2; D not certain. Germline-derived CDR1 and CDR2 are SEHNR and FQNEAQ (reference sequence). CDR3 length: 14 residues. V was clipped by 6 bases and J by 2 bases, with 10 bases between them. Here the CDR3 DNA reads TGTGCCAGCAGGGGTTGGGGAAACACCGGGGAGCTGTTTTTT. Translated: CASRGWGNTGELFF.

The chain links TRBV5-1 to TRBJ1-1, with D possibly being TRBD1 (6 bases). From germline, CDR1 is SGHRS and CDR2 YFSETQ. Between the trimmed V and J ends, which lost 5 bases and 5 bases, there was a span of 13 bases. The CDR3 sequence is 13 residues long. The CDR3 DNA reads as TGCGCCAGCAGGGAACAGGGTGGGACTGAAGCTTTCTTT. This translates into CASREQGGTEAFF.

The V and J genes are TRBV6-4 and TRBJ2-3, with a weak D call TRBD1 (6 bases). The CDR3 totals 14 residues. The germline V and J ends were trimmed by 9 bases and 1 base, with 14 bases remaining between them. Germline V gene sequence: CDR1 MRHNA, CDR2 SNTAGT. CDR3 amino acids: CARRQGRCTDTQYF. CDR3 coding DNA: TGTGCCAGACGCCAGGGGCGCTGCACAGATACGCAGTATTTT.

This clonotype has a count of ten or more. The J gene is TRBJ2-3, the V gene TRBV7-2; TRBD1 might be the D (5 bases). The V end lost 6 bases, the J end lost 2 bases, and 9 bases lay between the germline ends. Germline V gene data show CDR1 as SGHTA and CDR2 as FQGNSA. The CDR3 is 13 amino acids. This CDR3 reads CASSRRVTDTQYF. Here the CDR3 DNA reads TGTGCCAGCAGTCGCAGGGTCACAGATACGCAGTATTTT. The complete variable domain, with remaining parts taken from reference TRBV7-2 and TRBJ2-3, reads GAGVSQSPSNKVTEKGKDVELRCDPISGHTALYWYRQSLGQGLEFLIYFQGNSAPDKSGLPSDRFSAERTGGSVSTLTIQRTQQEDSAVYLCASSRRVTDTQYFGPGTRLTVL.

This clonotype was counted ten times or more. The chain joins TRBV12-3 or TRBV12-4 to TRBJ1-3; D ambiguous. This CDR3 has 13 amino acids. The V gene lost 5 bases and the J gene lost 0 bases, with 5 bases spanning the gap. The CDR3 nucleotides read TGTGCCAGCAGTACGCACTCTGGAAACACCATATATTTT. The encoded protein is CASSTHSGNTIYF.

The sample holds many counts of this clonotype. The chain carries TRBV3-1 and TRBJ2-2, with 14 bases fitting TRBD2. There are 19 residues in the CDR3. The germline CDR1 and CDR2 sequences are LGHDT and YNNKEL (reference sequence). Unmatched junction bases numbered 15, after V lost 6 bases and J lost 6 bases. CDR3: CASRRRLAGGPFFSGELFF. CDR3 nucleotides: TGTGCCAGCAGACGGCGACTAGCGGGGGGGCCGTTCTTCTCCGGGGAGCTGTTTTTT.

In its sample, this clonotype was seen many times. This rearrangement joins TRBV27 to TRBJ2-7; D might be TRBD1 (5 bases). Looked up from germline, CDR1 is MNHEY and CDR2 is SMNVEV (reference sequence). V lost 11 bases and J lost 3, with 14 bases in between. This CDR3 spans 12 amino acids. The DNA for the CDR3 is TGTGCCCCTCATGACAGATTCTACGAGCAGTACTTC. Its translation is CAPHDRFYEQYF.

This clonotype was seen at least ten times. The gene calls are TRBV27 and TRBJ2-5; D is possibly TRBD1 or TRBD2 (5 bases each). V was shortened by 6 bases and J by 5 bases, with 19 bases between the two germline ends. The CDR3 is 15 amino acids. Germline V CDR1 and CDR2: MNHEY, SMNVEV (reference sequence). In DNA, the CDR3 is TGTGCCAGCAGCCACGACGGATGGGGGTGGGAGACCCAGTACTTC. Its translation is CASSHDGWGWETQYF.

This clonotype was seen a handful of times. This chain joins TRBV20-1 and TRBJ1-1; TRBD1 might be the D (5 bases). Per the germline V gene, CDR1 is DFQATT and CDR2 is SNEGSKA (reference sequence). The CDR3 runs 13 residues. The V end was cut by 5 bases, the J end by 0 bases, with 10 bases between. The CDR3 coding sequence is TGCAGTGCTCCCAGGGCGGTGAACACTGAAGCTTTCTTT. Its translation: CSAPRAVNTEAFF.

This clonotype was recorded many times. The chain combines TRBV7-2 with TRBJ1-1; 10 bases match TRBD1. Germline values: CDR1 SGHTA, CDR2 FQGNSA. V lost 5 bases to trimming and J lost 7 bases; unmatched junction nucleotides: 7. This CDR3 spans 14 amino acids. Here the CDR3 reads CASSPDRGRIEAFF. In nucleotides, the CDR3 is TGTGCCAGCAGCCCTGACAGGGGGCGTATTGAAGCTTTCTTT. The variable domain in full, with the rest retrieved from reference TRBV7-2 and TRBJ1-1, is GAGVSQSPSNKVTEKGKDVELRCDPISGHTALYWYRQSLGQGLEFLIYFQGNSAPDKSGLPSDRFSAERTGGSVSTLTIQRTQQEDSAVYLCASSPDRGRIEAFFGQGTRLTVV.

Many counts were recorded for this clonotype. The chain uses TRBV3-1 and TRBJ2-1; 13 bases agree with TRBD2. With V trimmed by 0 bases and J by 6 bases, 11 bases remained unmatched. This CDR3 region has 19 residues. Germline V CDR1 and CDR2: LGHDT, YNNKEL (reference sequence). CDR3 residues: CASSQDLYGGLAGLNEQFF. The CDR3 nucleotides read TGTGCCAGCAGCCAAGATTTGTACGGGGGACTAGCGGGGCTCAATGAGCAGTTCTTC.

This clonotype was detected many times. The V gene is TRBV20-1, the J gene TRBJ2-7, with 8 bases matching TRBD1. Germline assignment: CDR1 DFQATT and CDR2 SNEGSKA (reference sequence). The CDR3 totals 15 residues. V trimming: 1 base; J trimming: 2 bases; junction bases outside the gene matches: 7. CDR3 protein: CSARGPPGQAYEQYF. The CDR3 coding sequence is TGCAGTGCTAGAGGCCCACCGGGACAGGCCTACGAGCAGTACTTC.

This clonotype was counted only a few times. The chain's CDR3 is CASSAGTGPPDTQYF. CDR3 coding DNA: TGTGCCAGCAGCGCCGGGACAGGGCCGCCAGATACGCAGTATTTT. This chain joins TRBV7-7 and TRBJ2-3; 9 nucleotides agree with TRBD1. V shed 5 bases and J 4 bases; nucleotides not matched to a gene: 7. CDR1 SSHAT and CDR2 FNYEAQ come from the germline V gene (reference sequence). CDR3 size: 15 residues.

This clonotype was detected many times. This chain joins TRBV28 and TRBJ2-7; 8 bases match TRBD1. V shed 5 bases, J shed 5 bases, and the junction held 20 bases outside the gene matches. The CDR3 is 18 residues long. The germline CDR1 and CDR2 sequences are MDHEN and SYDVKM. Written as DNA, the CDR3 is TGTGCCAGCAGTCACCCTTTCCTGGACAGGGTCGACGTCCACGAGCAGTACTTC. It codes for CASSHPFLDRVDVHEQYF.

This clonotype was counted at least ten times. The chain is built from TRBV28 and TRBJ1-1, with 7 positions matching TRBD1. CDR1 and CDR2 (germline): MDHEN, SYDVKM. The junction had 9 bases not matched to a gene; V was cut back by 5 bases and J by 0 bases. The CDR3 extends over 16 amino acids. DNA of the CDR3: TGTGCCAGCAGTGAAACAGGGGCGCGGGTGAACACTGAAGCTTTCTTT. Its translation is CASSETGARVNTEAFF.

Ten or more counts support this clonotype. The V call is TRBV30, the J call TRBJ2-3; D is perhaps TRBD1 or TRBD2 (5 bases each). CDR3 length: 13 residues. Germline V gene sequence: CDR1 GTSNPN, CDR2 SVGIG (reference sequence). V gave up 8 bases and J gave up 0 bases, with 12 bases separating them. CDR3: CARDGYSTDTQYF. For the CDR3, the DNA is TGTGCCAGGGACGGCTATAGCACAGATACGCAGTATTTT.

This clonotype was detected many times. The chain is built from TRBV30 and TRBJ1-1; no clear D. Trimming removed 0 bases from V and 8 bases from J, with 13 bases in between. The CDR3 has 13 residues. Germline V gene data show CDR1 as GTSNPN and CDR2 as SVGIG (reference sequence). For the CDR3, the DNA is TGTGCCTGGAGTGTAAGGTATTATTCAGAAGCTTTCTTT. Translation: CAWSVRYYSEAFF.

This clonotype was recorded at least ten times. The chain uses TRBV28 and TRBJ2-7; TRBD2 matches 13 bases. V trimming: 2 bases; J trimming: 10 bases; junction bases outside the gene matches: 8. From germline, CDR1 is MDHEN and CDR2 SYDVKM. The length of the CDR3 is 15 residues. The CDR3 bases are TGTGCCAGCAGTTTAAACTCGGGACTAGCGGGGCCCCAGTACTTC. It specifies CASSLNSGLAGPQYF. The whole variable domain, filled in from reference TRBV28 and TRBJ2-7, reads DVKVTQSSRYLVKRTGEKVFLECVQDMDHENMFWYRQDPGLGLRLIYFSYDVKMKEKGDIPEGYSVSREKKERFSLILESASTNQTSMYLCASSLNSGLAGPQYFGPGTRLTVT.

This clonotype was detected ten times or more. This chain uses TRBV5-1 with TRBJ2-7; D might be TRBD1 or TRBD2, each matching 6 bases. V was clipped by 3 bases and J by 8 bases, with 24 bases between them. CDR1 and CDR2 from the germline V gene are SGHRS and YFSETQ. The CDR3 runs 16 residues. In DNA, the CDR3 is TGCGCCAGCAGCTACACCTCCGGGGGCCGGGTCCATCAGCAGTACTTC. Translation gives CASSYTSGGRVHQQYF.

In this sample, this clonotype turned up many times. A read error likely explains this, since a far larger clone differs by one base. The chain carries TRBV6-1 and TRBJ2-7; possible D gene TRBD2, 6 bases. The length of the CDR3 is 16 residues. In germline, CDR1 is MNHNS, CDR2 SASEGT. The V and J ends lost 3 bases and 2 bases respectively, with 17 bases between them. For the CDR3, the DNA is TGTGCCAGCAGTGAGATGAAAGGGAGGAACGCCTACGAGCAGTACTTC. It specifies CASSEMKGRNAYEQYF.

At least ten counts were recorded for this clonotype. The CDR3 loop reads CSGWRGAPSYEQYF. The CDR3 DNA sequence: TGCAGTGGTTGGCGGGGGGCCCCTTCCTACGAGCAGTACTTC. V usage is TRBV20-1 and J usage is TRBJ2-7; 8 nucleotides line up with TRBD2. Trimming at V came to 7 bases and at J to 1 base, leaving 9 bases not matched to a gene. The CDR3 loop spans 14 amino acids. Germline loops: CDR1 DFQATT, CDR2 SNEGSKA (reference sequence).

This clonotype has ten or more counts. The J gene is TRBJ2-7, the V gene TRBV29-1; 9 nucleotides match TRBD1. The CDR3 covers 15 residues. With 3 bases clipped from V and 2 bases from J, the junction kept 8 bases outside the gene matches. Germline CDR1 and CDR2: SQVTM and ANQGSEA. CDR3 sequence reads: CSVEVDRGITYEQYF. As DNA, the CDR3 is TGCAGCGTTGAGGTAGACAGGGGGATAACCTACGAGCAGTACTTC.

This clonotype was recorded at least ten times. The gene calls are TRBV20-1 and TRBJ2-7, with D unresolved. This CDR3 is 12 amino acids long. Germline V CDR1 and CDR2: DFQATT, SNEGSKA (reference sequence). The ends were cut back, 3 bases at V and 3 bases at J, with 9 bases in the middle. The CDR3 DNA follows: TGCAGTGCTAGTTCGGCAGACTACGAGCAGTACTTC. Protein product: CSASSADYEQYF.

This clonotype was detected ten times or more. This sequence joins TRBV3-1 and TRBJ2-5; 10 bases line up with TRBD2. In germline, CDR1 is LGHDT, CDR2 YNNKEL (reference sequence). V dropped 0 bases and J dropped 0; count of bases not matched to a gene: 13. The CDR3 length is 20 residues. CDR3 coding DNA: TGTGCCAGCAGCCAAGATTTGCTGCCTAGCGGGGGAATATACCAAGAGACCCAGTACTTC. Residues: CASSQDLLPSGGIYQETQYF.

The V call is TRBV5-1, the J call TRBJ2-5; 9 bases fit TRBD1. The CDR3 contains 14 residues. Germline assignment: CDR1 SGHRS and CDR2 YFSETQ. Trimming cost V 1 base and J 9 bases; bases outside gene matches: 7. In nucleotides, the CDR3 is TGCGCCAGCAGCTTGCCCCGGGACAGGGTGGCCCAGTACTTC. Its translation: CASSLPRDRVAQYF.